The entry below gives a single T cell receptor beta chain sequence along with its context. Antigen specificity is unknown. The sample belongs to a study of T cell responses to AZD1222 COVID-19 vaccine. Study-wide points: Spike-specific TCR breadth and depth were elevated following two AZD1222 doses. Among AZD1222 vaccinees, only 5 to 7 were seropositive at baseline.

TCRdb's copy holds only in-frame clones and misses some; the assay was immunoSEQ multiplex PCR. This table holds more than 140,000 clones, 90% to 95% found once. Trimming took 4 bases from V and 4 from J; bases not matched to a gene: 2. The CDR3 contains 12 residues. CDR1 and CDR2 (germline): SQVTM, ANQGSEA. This receptor was identified in an adult in good health. The genes are TRBV29-1 and TRBJ1-2; TRBD1 matches at 8 bases. The sequencing here drew on peripheral blood, taken on day 0 of AZD1222 vaccination. The CDR3 region is CSVVGQGYGYTF. CDR3 in DNA: TGCAGCGTTGTAGGACAGGGCTATGGCTACACCTTC.